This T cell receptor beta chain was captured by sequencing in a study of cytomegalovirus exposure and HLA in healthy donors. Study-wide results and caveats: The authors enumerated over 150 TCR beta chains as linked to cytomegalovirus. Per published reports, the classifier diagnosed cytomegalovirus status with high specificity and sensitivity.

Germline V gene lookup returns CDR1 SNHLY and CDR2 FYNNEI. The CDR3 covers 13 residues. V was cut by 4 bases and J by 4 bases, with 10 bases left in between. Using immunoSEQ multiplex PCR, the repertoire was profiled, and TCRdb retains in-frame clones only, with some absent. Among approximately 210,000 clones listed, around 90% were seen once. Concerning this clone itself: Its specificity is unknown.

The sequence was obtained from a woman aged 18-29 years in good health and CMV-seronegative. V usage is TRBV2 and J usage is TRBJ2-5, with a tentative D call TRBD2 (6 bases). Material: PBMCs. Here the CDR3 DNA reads TGTGCCAGCAGTGGTAATAGCGGAGAGACCCAGTACTTC. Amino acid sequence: CASSGNSGETQYF.